The following is a TCR beta chain sequence with its context. Germline is not matched at one junction end, which may reflect a read error. The CDR3 length is 16 residues. The germline V gene has CDR1 MNHNS and CDR2 SASEGT. Clones were read by immunoSEQ multiplex PCR, and TCRdb kept only the in-frame ones, dropping some. The sample carries 310,000 or so clones, around 87% recorded once. The sample is drawn from a study of blood T cell repertoires in COVID-19. About the research overall: The origin of the acute and convalescent COVID-19 samples was the United States, Italy and Spain.

The sample consisted of peripheral blood. The TCR comes from a woman between 25 and 40 years old who had recovered from COVID-19. The chain has TRBV6-1 and TRBJ1-3; 8 bases agree with TRBD1. CDR3 coding DNA: TGTGCCAGCAGCGAAGACGACAGGGGCCGTGGAAACACCATATATTTT. Its protein product is CASSEDDRGRGNTIYF.